A single T cell receptor beta chain is shown here with its context. The antigen remains undetermined. Trimming stripped 2 bases from V and 2 bases from J, with 15 bases between. The germline V gene has CDR1 MNHEY and CDR2 SVGAGI. CDR3 size: 16 residues. Arm-PCR of CDR3 regions with iRepertoire HTBI primers generated TCR beta libraries. TCRdb ran MiXCR on the multiplex PCR reads and lists one entry per CDR3 protein. This table has about 440,000 distinct CDR3 sequences, approximately 16% appearing once. This entry comes from a study of regulatory T cells in long-lasting Graves disease. Time point here: newly diagnosed GD, antithyroid drugs for less than 3 months. The TCR library was prepared using RNA isolated from PBMCs. The study, taken as a whole, reports: Less diverse TCR repertoires were seen in persistent Graves' patients than in newly diagnosed ones. Investigators studied peripheral blood only, not thyroid tissue.

This sample also belongs to another study, concerning T cells in Graves' hyperthyroidism and ophthalmopathy. That paper states: Clonotypes that were expanded in thyroid above 0.001 mostly appeared in blood too.

Sequenced material: peripheral blood mononuclear cells (PBMCs), taken at new diagnosis, from a patient treated with antithyroid drugs. The chain carries TRBV6-5 and TRBJ1-1; no clear D. The sequence was obtained from a woman between 18 and 29 years old with Graves disease. The CDR3 DNA reads as TGTGCCAGCAGTTACGAAGAGAGTCCCCCAAACACTGAAGCTTTCTTT. This gives the protein CASSYEESPPNTEAFF.